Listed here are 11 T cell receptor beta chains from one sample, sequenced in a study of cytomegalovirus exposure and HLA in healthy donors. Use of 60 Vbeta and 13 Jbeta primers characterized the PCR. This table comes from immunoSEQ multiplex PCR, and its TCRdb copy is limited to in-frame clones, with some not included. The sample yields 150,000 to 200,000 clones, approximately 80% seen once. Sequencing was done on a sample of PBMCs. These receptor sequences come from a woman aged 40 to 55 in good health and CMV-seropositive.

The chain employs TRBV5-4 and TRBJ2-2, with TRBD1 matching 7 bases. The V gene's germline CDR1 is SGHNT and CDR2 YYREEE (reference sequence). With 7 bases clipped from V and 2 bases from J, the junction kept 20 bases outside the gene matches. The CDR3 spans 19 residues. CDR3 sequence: CASGTTGKRSLANTGELFF. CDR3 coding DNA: TGTGCCAGCGGAACGACAGGGAAGCGCTCCTTGGCCAACACCGGGGAGCTGTTTTTT.

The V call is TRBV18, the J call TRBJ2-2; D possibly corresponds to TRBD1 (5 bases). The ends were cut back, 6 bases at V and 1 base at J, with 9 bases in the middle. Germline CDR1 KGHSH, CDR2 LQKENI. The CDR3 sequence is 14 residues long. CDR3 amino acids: CASSQGVNTGELFF. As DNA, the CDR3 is TGTGCCAGCTCCCAAGGGGTGAACACCGGGGAGCTGTTTTTT.

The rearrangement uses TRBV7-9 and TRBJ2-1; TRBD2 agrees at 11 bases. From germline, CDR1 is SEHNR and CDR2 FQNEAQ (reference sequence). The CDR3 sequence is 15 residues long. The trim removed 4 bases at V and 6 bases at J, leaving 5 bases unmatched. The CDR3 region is CASSSLLAGANEQFF. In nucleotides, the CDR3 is TGTGCCAGCAGCTCCCTACTAGCGGGGGCCAATGAGCAGTTCTTC.

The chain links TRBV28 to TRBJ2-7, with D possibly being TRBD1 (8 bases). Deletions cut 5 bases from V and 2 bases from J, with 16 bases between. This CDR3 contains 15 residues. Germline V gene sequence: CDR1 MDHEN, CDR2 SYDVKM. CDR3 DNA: TGTGCCAGCAGTACCCACAGGGGGGGGCCCTACGAGCAGTACTTC. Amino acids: CASSTHRGGPYEQYF.

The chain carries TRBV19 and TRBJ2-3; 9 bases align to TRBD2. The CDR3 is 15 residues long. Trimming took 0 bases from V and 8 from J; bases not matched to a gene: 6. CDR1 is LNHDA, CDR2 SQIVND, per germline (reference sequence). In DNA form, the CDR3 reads TGTGCCAGTAGTATAGAGGGCGGGAGGGCTGGTACGCAGTATTTT. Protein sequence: CASSIEGGRAGTQYF.

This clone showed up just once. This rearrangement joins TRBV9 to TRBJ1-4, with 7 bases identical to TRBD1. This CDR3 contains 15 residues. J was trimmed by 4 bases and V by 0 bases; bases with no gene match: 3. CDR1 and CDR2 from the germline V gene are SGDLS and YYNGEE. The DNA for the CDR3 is TGTGCCAGCAGCGTAGAGGGGGCGGATAATGAAAAACTGTTTTTT. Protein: CASSVEGADNEKLFF.

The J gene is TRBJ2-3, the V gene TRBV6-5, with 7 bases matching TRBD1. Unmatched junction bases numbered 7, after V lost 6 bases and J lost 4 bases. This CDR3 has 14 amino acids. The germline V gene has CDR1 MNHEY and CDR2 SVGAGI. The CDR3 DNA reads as TGTGCCAGCAGGGTACAGGGGCGGGCAGATACGCAGTATTTT. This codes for CASRVQGRADTQYF.

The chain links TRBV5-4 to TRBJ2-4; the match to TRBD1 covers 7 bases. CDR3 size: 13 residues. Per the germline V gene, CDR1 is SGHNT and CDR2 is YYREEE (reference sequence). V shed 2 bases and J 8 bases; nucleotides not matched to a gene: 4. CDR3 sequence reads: CASSLRTGDIQYF. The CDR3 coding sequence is TGTGCCAGCAGCTTACGTACAGGGGACATTCAGTACTTC.

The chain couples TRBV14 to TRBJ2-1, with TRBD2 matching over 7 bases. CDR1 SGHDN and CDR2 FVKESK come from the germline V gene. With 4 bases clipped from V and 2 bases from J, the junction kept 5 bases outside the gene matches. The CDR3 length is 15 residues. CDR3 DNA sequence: TGTGCCAGCAGCCTTGGAGCGGGAACCTACAATGAGCAGTTCTTC. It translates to CASSLGAGTYNEQFF. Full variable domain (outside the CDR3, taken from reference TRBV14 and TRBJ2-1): EAGVTQFPSHSVIEKGQTVTLRCDPISGHDNLYWYRRVMGKEIKFLLHFVKESKQDESGMPNNRFLAERTGGTYSTLKVQPAELEDSGVYFCASSLGAGTYNEQFFGPGTRLTVL.

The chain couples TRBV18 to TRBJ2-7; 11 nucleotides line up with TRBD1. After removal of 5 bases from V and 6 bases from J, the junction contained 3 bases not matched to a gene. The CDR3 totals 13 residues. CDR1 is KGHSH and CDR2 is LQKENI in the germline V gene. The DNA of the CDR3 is TGTGCCAGCTCAACGGACAGGGGGCTCGAGCAGTACTTC. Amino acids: CASSTDRGLEQYF. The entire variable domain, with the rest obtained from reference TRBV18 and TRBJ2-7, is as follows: NAGVMQNPRHLVRRRGQEARLRCSPMKGHSHVYWYRQLPEEGLKFMVYLQKENIIDESGMPKERFSAEFPKEGPSILRIQQVVRGDSAAYFCASSTDRGLEQYFGPGTRLTVT.

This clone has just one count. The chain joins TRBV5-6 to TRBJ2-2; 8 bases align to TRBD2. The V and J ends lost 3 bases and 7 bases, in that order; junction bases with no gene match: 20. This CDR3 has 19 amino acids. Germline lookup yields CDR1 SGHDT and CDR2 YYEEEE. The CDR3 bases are TGTGCCAGCAGCTCCCTGTTTGCCAGCGGGGGTGAAGCGGGCGGGGAGCTGTTTTTT. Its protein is CASSSLFASGGEAGGELFF.